The rows below give T cell receptor beta chains drawn from one sample of a study of blood T cells in healthy people across ages. TCRdb reanalysed the 5' RACE reads using MiXCR and keeps one entry per CDR3 protein. The sample includes some 860,000 distinct CDR3 sequences, more than 50% seen only once; the top ten take roughly 24%. The specimen was blood. These receptors all come from a man between 40 and 49 years old in good health. Both conserved end residues are part of each CDR3. Each record gives: CDR3 protein, V gene, J gene.

CATSTIRGGGETQYF	TRBV15	TRBJ2-5
CASSLASEQYF	TRBV5-1	TRBJ2-7
CVSSRDKDYNEQFF	TRBV12-3/TRBV12-4	TRBJ2-1
CSARVRQPNQPQHF	TRBV20-1	TRBJ1-5
CASRPATGVNTEAFF	TRBV28	TRBJ1-1
CASSQGDRFQETQYF	TRBV4-3	TRBJ2-5
CASSLTPSGAINEQFF	TRBV7-2	TRBJ2-1
CASTEGGTGGHNEQFF	TRBV28	TRBJ2-1
CASSVGGLRYEQYF	TRBV27	TRBJ2-7
CASSRAGINSGANVLTF	TRBV6-2/TRBV6-3	TRBJ2-6
CAGSSAGTGDTQYF	TRBV5-1	TRBJ2-3
CASSFSGGITSGISKAYNEQFF	TRBV11-1	TRBJ2-1
CSARPPGQGYNEQFF	TRBV20-1	TRBJ2-1
CSASDSGTGGYTF	TRBV20-1	TRBJ1-2
CASSLDWTPAYEQYF	TRBV5-1	TRBJ2-7
CASSQKIVAASSSYNEQFF	TRBV4-3	TRBJ2-1
CASLPGQDTEAFF	TRBV2	TRBJ1-1